This T cell receptor (beta chain) was sequenced in a study of shared clonotypes between healthy human individuals. Deep was the level at which the assay was run. Original handling: From ImmunoSEQ came sequences covering only the junction and carrying no quality scores, so filtering differed. Profiling relied on immunoSEQ multiplex PCR, and the TCRdb table lists in-frame clones only, not all of them. The V and J calls and clone size come from that table; D and trimming were worked out from the DNA. This sample carries around 2.5 million clones, approximately 94% of them seen once, and the ten largest clones take 0.36%. The CDR3 extends over 16 amino acids. CDR1 and CDR2 (germline): SGDLS, YYNGEE. The V gene end was trimmed by 3 bases and the J gene end by 1 base; junction bases not matched to a gene: 5. Free of recent acute infections or vaccinations, the donors were healthy HIV-negative adults. About this clone itself: Its antigen is not identified.

General study results and limits: A reduction in generation probabilities was seen for non-shared clonotypes relative to those shared by all four donors.

The receptor was derived from a man in his late teens or twenties in good health. Some clones in this sample may be carry-over from other donors' samples. The J gene is TRBJ2-1, the V gene TRBV9, with 9 bases aligning to TRBD2. Sequencing used naive CD4+ T cells from PBMCs. Subset meaning: CD45RA+ positively selected. CDR3 nucleotide sequence: TGTGCCAGCAGCGCCTCACTAGCGGGTTCCTACAATGAGCAGTTCTTC. Translating gives CASSASLAGSYNEQFF.